This T cell receptor (beta chain) stems from a study of T cell responses to AZD1222 COVID-19 vaccine. Findings of the study overall: No repertoire was sampled before or during the peak T cell response, only after it.

As regards this clone: Antigen specificity is unknown.

Assay: immunoSEQ multiplex PCR; the TCRdb copy retains only in-frame clones and omits some. The sample comprises about 97,000 clones, about 85% of which are singletons, and approximately 5% rests with the top ten. This CDR3 has 12 amino acids. The V end lost 0 bases, the J end lost 3 bases, and 4 bases lay between the germline ends. CDR1 is SGHRS and CDR2 is YFSETQ in the germline V gene. This sample comprised peripheral blood, obtained on day 0 of AZD1222 vaccination. This TCR was sampled from an adult in good health. The rearrangement uses TRBV5-1 and TRBJ2-7; no clear D. CDR3 nucleotides: TGCGCCAGCAGCTTGGGAGACTACGAGCAGTACTTC. Translated: CASSLGDYEQYF.